These 10 T cell receptor beta chains share one sample of origin, sequenced in a study of blood T cell repertoires in COVID-19. TCRdb's copy holds only in-frame clones and misses some; the assay was immunoSEQ multiplex PCR. This sample yields 250,000 to 350,000 clones, of which roughly 84% are seen a single time; about 1% belongs to the top ten. Input material: peripheral blood. Receptors were obtained from a human donor with COVID-19, enrolled during active disease. The donor label of this sample is uncertain.

The CDR3 loop reads CASSTTGDEQFF. The CDR3, as DNA: TGTGCCAGCAGTACTACAGGGGATGAGCAGTTCTTC. The chain combines TRBV28 with TRBJ2-1; TRBD1 aligns across 7 bases. CDR3 size: 12 residues. Trimming cost V 5 bases and J 8 bases; bases outside gene matches: 3. The V gene's germline CDR1 is MDHEN and CDR2 SYDVKM.

The V gene is TRBV7-9, the J gene TRBJ2-1; D is ambiguous. V was clipped by 1 base and J by 5 bases, with 6 bases between them. The CDR3 has 13 residues. CDR1 is SEHNR, CDR2 FQNEAQ, per germline (reference sequence). The CDR3 sequence: CASSLGPDNEQFF. DNA for the CDR3: TGTGCCAGCAGCTTAGGGCCAGACAATGAGCAGTTCTTC.

The CDR3 loop is CASSLTSNEQFF. Written as DNA, the CDR3 is TGTGCCAGCAGCCTAACGAGCAATGAGCAGTTCTTC. The chain couples TRBV5-6 to TRBJ2-1; D gene uncertain. Trimming left V 4 bases short and J 6 bases short, with 8 bases between. The CDR3 is made up of 12 amino acids. Germline-derived CDR1 and CDR2 are SGHDT and YYEEEE.

J is TRBJ1-5 and V is TRBV6-5; a possible D gene is TRBD1 (5 bases). The V end was cut by 3 bases, the J end by 6 bases, with 15 bases between. The CDR3 totals 15 residues. Looked up from germline, CDR1 is MNHEY and CDR2 is SVGAGI. The CDR3 loop reads CASSYGQGMGQPQHF. CDR3 DNA sequence: TGTGCCAGCAGTTATGGTCAGGGAATGGGTCAGCCCCAGCATTTT.

This rearrangement joins TRBV6-5 to TRBJ1-1; possible D gene TRBD1, 6 bases. Germline-derived CDR1 and CDR2 are MNHEY and SVGAGI. Deletions cut 6 bases from V and 9 bases from J, with 11 bases between. The CDR3 covers 11 residues. The CDR3 spells CASRQGWQAFF. CDR3 sequence (DNA): TGTGCCAGCAGACAGGGTTGGCAAGCTTTCTTT.

The CDR3 loop is CASSYRGRNEQYF. The CDR3 nucleotides are TGTGCCAGTAGTTACAGGGGGCGCAACGAGCAGTACTTC. The V and J genes are TRBV19 and TRBJ2-7; TRBD1 matches at 9 bases. The CDR3 extends over 13 amino acids. The trim removed 5 bases at V and 5 bases at J, leaving 4 bases unmatched. CDR1 and CDR2 from the germline V gene are LNHDA and SQIVND (reference sequence).

CDR3 sequence: CASSTYRTGQRHEQYF. The CDR3 region has the DNA TGTGCCAGCAGCACCTATCGGACAGGGCAAAGGCACGAGCAGTACTTC. This sequence joins TRBV5-4 and TRBJ2-7; TRBD1 agrees at 8 bases. The germline V gene has CDR1 SGHNT and CDR2 YYREEE (reference sequence). CDR3 length: 16 amino acids. Trimming cost V 4 bases and J 5 bases; bases outside gene matches: 14.

The sample holds one count of this clone. The chain uses TRBV5-1 and TRBJ2-1; weak D call: TRBD2 (6 bases). This CDR3 contains 17 residues. In germline, CDR1 is SGHRS, CDR2 YFSETQ. Trimming took off 0 bases at V and 4 bases at J, with 17 bases between the two ends. The chain's CDR3 is CASSLAQLAGHYNEQFF. The CDR3 nucleotides are TGCGCCAGCAGCTTGGCGCAGCTGGCGGGGCATTACAATGAGCAGTTCTTC. The full variable domain, with the rest looked up from reference TRBV5-1 and TRBJ2-1, is KAGVTQTPRYLIKTRGQQVTLSCSPISGHRSVSWYQQTPGQGLQFLFEYFSETQRNKGNFPGRFSGRQFSNSRSEMNVSTLELGDSALYLCASSLAQLAGHYNEQFFGPGTRLTVL.

This clone has more than one count but fewer than ten. V usage is TRBV30 and J usage is TRBJ2-7; 8 bases match TRBD2. Germline assignment: CDR1 GTSNPN and CDR2 SVGIG (reference sequence). J lost 9 bases, V lost 2 bases, and 9 bases had no gene match. The CDR3 has 13 residues. CDR3: CAWSSQSGSGQYF. The CDR3 bases are TGTGCCTGGAGTTCCCAAAGCGGGAGCGGGCAGTACTTC.

The chain uses TRBV6-5 and TRBJ1-5, with 9 bases matching TRBD1. CDR1 is MNHEY and CDR2 is SVGAGI in the germline V gene. This CDR3 has 14 residues. V trimming: 7 bases; J trimming: 3 bases; junction bases outside the gene matches: 4. The CDR3 DNA sequence: TGTGCCAGCATCCGGGACAGGGACAATCAGCCCCAGCATTTT. Translation gives CASIRDRDNQPQHF.